This T cell receptor (beta chain) was recorded in a study of T cell therapy after organ transplantation (dated by TCRdb to the late 2010s). Study-wide context: Therapy products were autologous CMV-specific T cells expanded in vitro for about 2 weeks with a peptide pool of 30 HLA class I and II CMV epitopes. Up to 6 T cell doses were administered to patients every 2 weeks, and patients were monitored for about 30 weeks after therapy was completed. Of the ten or so patients, eight were classified as clinical responders and two as nonresponders. The median number of CMV-specific T cells given to patients was 1.92 x 10^8, delivered over 2 to 6 intravenous infusions. An open-label phase I trial of autologous CMV-specific adoptive T cell therapy in solid-organ transplant recipients was the basis for the study, which was a follow-up TRBV repertoire analysis. Before T cell therapy commenced, pretherapy samples of peripheral blood were collected. Long-term post-therapy samples were available for only about 80% of the 10 patients. Points the paper makes about the study in general: Reduced sample coverage from poor CD8+ T cell yield may be reflected in the few expansions detected in nonresponders. Both transferred clonotypes and endogenous clonotypes not detected in the therapy products appeared to be included in post-therapy reconstitution. Fold change in CD8 clonality after therapy inversely correlated with pretherapy clonality, suggesting less biased repertoires were more receptive to remodeling. Assessment of confounders such as concurrent antirejection and antiviral medications was prevented by the small cohort. Nonresponders showed marked pretherapy clonal expansions with minimal repertoire change after therapy.

A distance of 3 bases separates the germline ends of V and J, which lose 2 bases and 1 base respectively. The germline V gene encodes CDR1 SQVTM and CDR2 ANQGSEA. Including cysteine and phenylalanine, the CDR3 has 11 amino acids. The entry retains the CDR3 DNA only, 33 bases that are in frame from base 1. The immunoSEQ two-step, bias-controlled multiplex PCR assay was used to amplify TRB CDR3 regions from genomic DNA. An Illumina NextSeq 500 was used to sequence the CDR3 libraries. Regarding the original processing steps: The immunoSEQ Analyzer platform handled the initial alignment and bioinformatics, which included bias normalization against synthetic CDR3 analogs. V, D and J gene annotation followed the IMGT database definitions. VDJtools version 1.1.10 and the R package tcR version 2.2.1.11 were used with default settings for further TRBV analyses. For the GLIPH analysis, version 1.0 was run with default settings. Significant clonotype frequency changes were tested by 2-sided binomial test with Benjamini-Hochberg correction (alpha = 0.01) in CDR3 sequences with at least 5 reads. TCRdb took this table from immuneACCESS and kept in-frame rearrangements with V and J called. Such tables lack part of the clones; where checked against another copy, unresolved V genes explain under half of the gap, and the rest is unexplained. D and trimming come from the DNA, and the V and J calls and clone size come from that table. The sample profile shows 50,000 or so clones; 85% to 95% of them were found once. About 3.4% of the sample is taken by the ten largest.

The sample's time point, from its label and the paper: before start of T cell therapy. Patients were solid-organ transplant recipients with drug-resistant/recurrent cytomegalovirus. Over 9 people from the trial were chosen for repertoire analysis because post-therapy peripheral blood mononuclear cells were available from them. A BD FACSAria III was used to sort viable CD3+CD8+CD4- lymphocytes from PBMCs. The Qiagen DNeasy Kit was used to extract genomic DNA from the sorted cells. Worth noting for this clone: The antigen it recognizes is unknown. Base qualities are missing; no much larger clone stands one base away.

The rearranged chain carries TRBV29-1 and TRBJ2-7, with the D gene call left open. This clonotype was obtained from a human patient who had received a solid organ transplant and had CMV disease. This sample comprised CD8+ T cells from blood, obtained before autologous CMV-specific T cell therapy. The encoded CDR3 is CSVERSYEQYF. The sequence in DNA is TGCAGCGTTGAAAGGTCCTACGAGCAGTACTTC.